The source of this T cell receptor beta chain is a study of cytomegalovirus exposure and HLA in healthy donors. At the level of the study: In an earlier analysis, some 110 million unique TCR beta sequences were found from about 180 million T cells. The Caucasian-associated ancestry cluster held around 76% of more than 350 genotyped donors. Whole-study findings and limits: Listed as cytomegalovirus-associated were 164 TCR beta chains.

V lost 2 bases and J lost 6; bases outside the gene matches: 16. In germline, CDR1 is MNHEY, CDR2 SMNVEV (reference sequence). This CDR3 has 18 amino acids. The primer mix had 60 Vbeta and 13 Jbeta primers. TCRdb's copy holds only in-frame clones and misses some; the assay was immunoSEQ multiplex PCR. The table includes about 73,000 clones, 75% detected once. This clone appeared a few times. Its antigen remains unidentified. What was sequenced was PBMCs. The source is a man aged 70 or older in good health and CMV-seronegative. The J gene is TRBJ2-3, the V gene TRBV27; 8 bases map to TRBD2. The CDR3 DNA follows: TGTGCCAGCAGTTTAGGACTGGTCGGGAGGGCCCTCAAGGATACGCAGTATTTT. Protein sequence: CASSLGLVGRALKDTQYF.